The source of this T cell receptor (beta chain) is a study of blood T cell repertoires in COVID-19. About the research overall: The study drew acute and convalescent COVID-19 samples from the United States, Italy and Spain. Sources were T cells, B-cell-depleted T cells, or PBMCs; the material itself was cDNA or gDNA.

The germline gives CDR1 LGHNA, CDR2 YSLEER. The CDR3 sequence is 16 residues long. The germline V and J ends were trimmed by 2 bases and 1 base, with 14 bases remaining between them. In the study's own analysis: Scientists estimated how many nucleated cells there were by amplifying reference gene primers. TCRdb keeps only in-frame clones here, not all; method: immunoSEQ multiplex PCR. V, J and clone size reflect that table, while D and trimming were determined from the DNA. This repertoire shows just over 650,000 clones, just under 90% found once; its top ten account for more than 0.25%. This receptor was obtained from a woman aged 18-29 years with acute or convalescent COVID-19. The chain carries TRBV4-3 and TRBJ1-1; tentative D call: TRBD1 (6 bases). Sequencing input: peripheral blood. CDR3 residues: CASSQRRPTGNTEAFF. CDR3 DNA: TGCGCCAGCAGCCAACGACGACCGACAGGGAACACTGAAGCTTTCTTT.